This is a list of T cell receptor beta chains from one sample in a study of shared clonotypes between healthy human individuals. The repertoire was sequenced with immunoSEQ multiplex PCR; TCRdb's copy has only in-frame clones and lacks some. Among about 800,000 clones listed, 96% were seen once. The sample consisted of naive CD8+ T cells sorted from blood. The receptors originated from a man under 40 in good health. Both conserved end residues are part of each CDR3. D genes are given only for firm matches. Clone size is shown for a subset of rows, as once, few, many or a class of expanded clone.

v_call,clone_size,d_call,j_call,cdr3_aa,cdr3_nt
TRBV27,once,NA,TRBJ2-7,CASSLNPTGPYEQYF,TGTGCCAGCAGTTTGAACCCGACAGGCCCCTACGAGCAGTACTTC
TRBV2,NA,TRBD2,TRBJ2-1,CASSEGSGSGNEQFF,TGTGCCAGCAGTGAGGGTAGCGGGAGTGGCAATGAGCAGTTCTTC
TRBV14,NA,NA,TRBJ2-1,CASRPLGADEQFF,TGTGCCAGCCGACCTTTGGGTGCCGATGAGCAGTTCTTC
TRBV28,once,NA,TRBJ1-2,CASSRRFRSGYTF,TGTGCCAGCAGCCGGAGGTTTCGGAGTGGCTACACCTTC
TRBV7-9,NA,NA,TRBJ2-7,CASSEDSHEQYF,TGTGCCAGCAGTGAGGACAGCCACGAGCAGTACTTC
TRBV28,NA,TRBD2,TRBJ2-1,CASSTGLAGGNEQFF,TGTGCCAGCAGTACCGGACTAGCGGGAGGGAATGAGCAGTTCTTC
TRBV9,NA,NA,TRBJ2-1,CASSPLGNPYNEQFF,TGTGCCAGCAGCCCCCTCGGAAACCCCTACAATGAGCAGTTCTTC
TRBV2,NA,NA,TRBJ1-1,CASSPGPGTEAFF,TGTGCCAGCAGTCCGGGACCAGGTACTGAAGCTTTCTTT
TRBV11-2,NA,TRBD1,TRBJ2-7,CASSLAPTGRTSYEQYF,TGTGCCAGCAGCTTAGCCCCGACAGGGAGAACCTCCTACGAGCAGTACTTC
TRBV13,once,NA,TRBJ1-2,CASSLGGIGYTF,TGTGCCAGCAGCTTAGGCGGAATTGGCTACACCTTC
TRBV7-9,NA,NA,TRBJ2-5,CASSPSGNQETQYF,TGTGCCAGCAGCCCAAGCGGAAATCAAGAGACCCAGTACTTC
TRBV7-8,NA,TRBD2,TRBJ2-7,CASSLEPGSAGGYEQYF,TGTGCCAGCAGCTTAGAGCCAGGCTCCGCGGGAGGCTACGAGCAGTACTTC
TRBV11-2,NA,NA,TRBJ2-3,CASSLRTGMTDTQYF,TGTGCCAGCAGCTTAAGAACCGGGATGACAGATACGCAGTATTTT
TRBV2,NA,NA,TRBJ2-1,CASSHNREYYNEQFF,TGTGCCAGCAGCCATAACAGGGAGTACTACAATGAGCAGTTCTTC
TRBV29-1,NA,NA,TRBJ2-5,CSVWAGSQETQYF,TGCAGCGTTTGGGCAGGATCGCAAGAGACCCAGTACTTC
TRBV27,NA,NA,TRBJ2-3,CASSYGVGGRSTDTQYF,TGTGCCAGCAGTTACGGGGTCGGAGGTCGAAGCACAGATACGCAGTATTTT
TRBV2,NA,NA,TRBJ2-7,CASMPGIYEQYF,TGTGCCAGCATGCCAGGGATTTACGAGCAGTACTTC
TRBV27,NA,NA,TRBJ2-3,CASSFMVADTQYF,TGTGCCAGCAGTTTTATGGTAGCAGATACGCAGTATTTT
TRBV7-8,NA,TRBD2,TRBJ2-1,CASSLGLAVNNEQFF,TGTGCCAGCAGCTTAGGGCTAGCGGTAAACAATGAGCAGTTCTTC
TRBV5-1,NA,TRBD2,TRBJ2-1,CASSLAVSSGREANEQFF,TGCGCCAGCAGCTTGGCTGTGTCTAGCGGGAGGGAGGCTAATGAGCAGTTCTTC
TRBV5-1,NA,TRBD2,TRBJ2-5,CASSLLTSWQETQYF,TGCGCCAGCAGCTTGCTGACTAGCTGGCAAGAGACCCAGTACTTC
TRBV5-6,NA,TRBD2,TRBJ2-1,CASSTSGRAVNEQFF,TGTGCCAGCAGCACTAGCGGGAGGGCCGTGAATGAGCAGTTCTTC
TRBV29-1,NA,NA,TRBJ2-1,CSVEFKYNEQFF,TGCAGCGTTGAATTTAAATACAATGAGCAGTTCTTC
TRBV27,NA,TRBD1,TRBJ1-1,CASSYTGGREAFF,TGTGCCAGCAGTTATACAGGGGGTAGGGAAGCTTTCTTT
TRBV10-3,once,NA,TRBJ1-3,CAISPDTTLSGNTIYF,TGTGCCATCAGTCCGGACACTACACTCTCTGGAAACACCATATATTTT
TRBV11-2,NA,TRBD2,TRBJ2-7,CASRPLAESYEQYF,TGTGCCAGCCGTCCGCTAGCGGAATCCTACGAGCAGTACTTT
TRBV19,NA,NA,TRBJ2-3,CASSKTGTLDTQYF,TGTGCCAGTAGTAAAACGGGAACCCTAGATACGCAGTATTTT
TRBV6-1,NA,NA,TRBJ2-7,CASNRLSSYEQYF,TGTGCCAGCAACCGATTGAGCTCCTACGAGCAGTACTTC
TRBV27,NA,NA,TRBJ1-2,CASSLGGSNYGYTF,TGTGCCAGCAGTTTAGGGGGGTCTAACTATGGCTACACCTTC